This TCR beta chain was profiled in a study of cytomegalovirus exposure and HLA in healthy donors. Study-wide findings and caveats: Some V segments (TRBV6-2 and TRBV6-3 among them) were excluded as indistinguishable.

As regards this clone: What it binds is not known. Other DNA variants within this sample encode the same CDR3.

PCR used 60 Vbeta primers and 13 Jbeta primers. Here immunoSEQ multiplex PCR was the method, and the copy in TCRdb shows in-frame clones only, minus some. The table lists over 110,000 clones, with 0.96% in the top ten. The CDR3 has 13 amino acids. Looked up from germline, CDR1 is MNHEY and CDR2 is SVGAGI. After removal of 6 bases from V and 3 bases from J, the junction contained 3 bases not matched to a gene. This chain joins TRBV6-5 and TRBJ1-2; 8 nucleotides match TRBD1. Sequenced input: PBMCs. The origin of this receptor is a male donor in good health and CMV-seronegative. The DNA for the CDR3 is TGTGCCAGCAGGGGGGACAGGCACTATGGCTACACCTTC. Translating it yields CASRGDRHYGYTF.